The T cell receptor beta chain under discussion was sequenced for a study of T-cell reconstitution after alpha-beta-depleted transplantation in children. This clonotype was seen ten or more times. The TCRbeta library was prepared with unique molecular identifiers. TCRdb processed the PCR reads anew with MiXCR; each CDR3 protein has one entry. The sample contains 190,000 or so distinct CDR3 sequences, just over 14% of which appear only once. Germline V CDR1 and CDR2: SEHNR, FQNEAQ (reference sequence). Trimming took off 5 bases at V and 8 bases at J, with 10 bases between the two ends. This CDR3 region has 12 residues.

This specimen was PBMCs from the stem cell graft donor, taken from the stem cell graft. The V and J genes are TRBV7-9 and TRBJ2-1; the D is unclear. The clonotype comes from a human donor who donated a stem cell graft to a child with acute lymphoblastic leukemia. CDR3 loop: CASSRVADEQFF. In DNA form, the CDR3 reads TGTGCCAGCAGCCGTGTAGCCGATGAGCAGTTCTTC.